The next 2 T cell receptor beta chains were all read from a single sample in a study of T cell repertoires in ileal Crohn's disease. TCRdb keeps only in-frame clones here, not all; method: immunoSEQ multiplex PCR. The table shows about 17,000 clones, with 50% to 75% occurring only once. Sequencing used ileal tissue. These receptors came from an adult with Crohn's disease.

This clone is classed as medium-sized. The CDR3 region has the DNA TGTGCCAGCAGCCCGCCCCTTGTAGCCGGGACTAGGAGCTCCTACGAGCAGTACTTC. The encoded protein is CASSPPLVAGTRSSYEQYF. The J gene is TRBJ2-7, the V gene TRBV7-9, with TRBD2 identical over 8 bases. V shed 5 bases, J shed 0 bases, and the junction held 18 bases outside the gene matches. Per the germline V gene, CDR1 is SEHNR and CDR2 is FQNEAQ (reference sequence). CDR3 size: 19 residues.

The V gene is TRBV5-6, the J gene TRBJ1-3, with D maybe TRBD1 (6 bases). CDR1 is SGHDT and CDR2 is YYEEEE in the germline V gene. The CDR3 runs to 14 residues. Trimming cost V 1 base and J 2 bases, with 7 bases left between them. The CDR3 coding sequence is TGTGCCAGCAGCTTGTCAGGGGCTGGAAACACCATATATTTT. Encoded protein: CASSLSGAGNTIYF.